The T cell receptor (beta chain) described here comes from a study of OX40 agonist ivuxolimab in advanced cancers. At the level of the study: The patients received ivuxolimab by intravenous route every 2 weeks at 0.01 to 10 mg/kg. Therapy given before enrollment (anti-PD-1, anti-PD-L1 or anti-CTLA-4) was allowed, and roughly 41% had some.

Study-level findings and limits: CD4+ and CD8+ T cells in blood underwent clonal expansion by week 6 at 0.1 to 3.0 mg/kg.

The assay was immunoSEQ multiplex PCR, and TCRdb's table has in-frame clones only and misses some. Of about 82,000 clones in the sample, roughly 90% were seen once. On this clone itself: Antigen specificity is unknown.

The length of the CDR3 is 16 residues. The specimen comprised CD4+ or CD8+ T cells sorted from blood, sampled in a trial of the OX40 agonist ivuxolimab. This sequence joins TRBV12-2 and TRBJ2-3; the listed D gene, TRBD2, was not tested against the DNA. TRBV12-2 is deemed a pseudogene. The clonotype comes from an adult with an advanced solid tumor such as melanoma, head and neck, liver or kidney cancer. The CDR3 nucleotides read TGTGCAAGTCGCTTAGCGCCCCATCGGGACACAGATACGCAGTATTTT. It encodes CASRLAPHRDTDTQYF.